This TCR beta chain came from a study of blood T cell repertoires in COVID-19. As for the study in general: The origin of the acute and convalescent COVID-19 samples was the United States, Italy and Spain.

V lost 2 bases, J lost 10 bases, and 8 bases lay in between. The CDR3 is 11 residues long. TCRdb's copy holds only in-frame clones and misses some; the assay was immunoSEQ multiplex PCR. The table shows about 120,000 clones, with more than 65% occurring only once. The sequence came from a woman between 65 and 79 years old with acute or convalescent COVID-19. J is TRBJ1-1 and V is TRBV12-3 or TRBV12-4, with D unresolved. Sequenced material: peripheral blood. The chain's CDR3 is CASSLRLGAFF. In nucleotides, the CDR3 is TGTGCCAGCAGTTTAAGGCTAGGAGCTTTCTTT.